This note documents a single TCR beta chain sequence. Its antigen is still unknown. The timepoints at which blood was sampled were baseline, cycle 4 day 1, and cycle 7 day 1. This entry belongs to a study of OX40 agonist ivuxolimab in advanced cancers. Findings and limits, study-wide: The study observed clonal expansion of CD4+ and CD8+ blood T cells by week 6 at 0.1 to 3.0 mg/kg. Partial responders dosed at 0.1-3.0 mg/kg displayed clonal expansion ranking among the lowest.

The repertoire was sequenced with immunoSEQ multiplex PCR; TCRdb's copy has only in-frame clones and lacks some. The sample consists of 100,000 or so clones, less than 95% of them appearing once. This CDR3 is 15 amino acids long. After removal of 5 bases from V and 5 bases from J, the junction contained 8 bases not matched to a gene. Germline V gene sequence: CDR1 SGHTA, CDR2 FQGNSA. The V call is TRBV7-2, the J call TRBJ2-3; 9 bases fit TRBD2. This TCR derives from an adult with an advanced solid tumor such as melanoma, head and neck, liver or kidney cancer. The specimen was CD4+ or CD8+ T cells sorted from blood, collected in a trial of the OX40 agonist ivuxolimab. This chain's CDR3 is CASSPQRGVGDTQYF. CDR3 DNA sequence: TGTGCCAGCAGCCCCCAGCGGGGGGTCGGAGATACGCAGTATTTT.